The next 10 T cell receptor beta chains were all read from a single sample in a study of blood T cell repertoires in COVID-19. Sequenced by immunoSEQ multiplex PCR; TCRdb stores in-frame clones only, minus some. The sample contains 200,000 to 250,000 clones, 84% of which appear only once. Material for sequencing was peripheral blood. The origin of the receptors is a young man with active or convalescent COVID-19.

The gene calls are TRBV7-6 and TRBJ2-1, with TRBD2 matching over 12 bases. Germline V gene lookup returns CDR1 SGHVS and CDR2 FNYEAQ. The CDR3 length is 17 residues. V was clipped by 4 bases and J by 7 bases; unmatched bases: 11. CDR3 DNA: TGTGCCAGCAGCTCGACAGGGCAACTAGCGGGAGGTAATGAGCAGTTCTTC. Amino acids: CASSSTGQLAGGNEQFF.

This clone was counted between two and nine times. The chain uses TRBV7-9 and TRBJ1-5; D call uncertain. The germline CDR1 and CDR2 sequences are SEHNR and FQNEAQ (reference sequence). The CDR3 is made up of 15 amino acids. Trimming stripped 5 bases from V and 3 bases from J, with 14 bases between. CDR3 amino acids: CASSPAGTDNQPQHF. Here the CDR3 DNA reads TGTGCCAGCAGCCCTGCAGGTACCGACAATCAGCCCCAGCATTTT.

The CDR3: CASSFYPSLSRGANVLTF. Here the CDR3 DNA reads TGTGCCAGCAGCTTCTATCCCTCGTTATCTCGTGGGGCCAACGTCCTGACTTTC. The chain links TRBV5-6 to TRBJ2-6; D is uncertain. V lost 2 bases, J lost 3 bases, and 18 bases lay in between. Germline CDR1 and CDR2: SGHDT and YYEEEE. This CDR3 has 18 residues. The full variable domain, in which reference TRBV5-6 and TRBJ2-6 provide the parts outside the CDR3, is DAGVTQSPTHLIKTRGQQVTLRCSPKSGHDTVSWYQQALGQGPQFIFQYYEEEERQRGNFPDRFSGHQFPNYSSELNVNALLLGDSALYLCASSFYPSLSRGANVLTFGAGSRLTVL.

Only one count was recorded for this clone. Relative to the germline gene, one junction end is altered; a read error may explain this. V usage is TRBV7-7 and J usage is TRBJ2-5; a weak D match, TRBD2 (6 bases). CDR1 SSHAT and CDR2 FNYEAQ come from the germline V gene (reference sequence). The CDR3 totals 13 residues. CDR3 in amino acids: CASSFGRGETQYF. The DNA of the CDR3 is TGTGCTAGCAGCTTTGGGCGGGGCGAGACCCAGTACTTC.

The rearrangement links TRBV7-9 to TRBJ2-1; 7 positions match TRBD1. Unmatched junction bases numbered 2, after V lost 5 bases and J lost 1 base. CDR1 is SEHNR and CDR2 is FQNEAQ in the germline V gene (reference sequence). This CDR3 is built from 14 residues. CDR3 sequence (DNA): TGTGCCAGCAGCCCAGGGGGATCCTACAATGAGCAGTTCTTC. Protein: CASSPGGSYNEQFF. The entire variable domain, with the rest obtained from reference TRBV7-9 and TRBJ2-1, is as follows: DTGVSQNPRHKITKRGQNVTFRCDPISEHNRLYWYRQTLGQGPEFLTYFQNEAQLEKSRLLSDRFSAERPKGSFSTLEIQRTEQGDSAMYLCASSPGGSYNEQFFGPGTRLTVL.

The CDR3 protein is CASMLLGVSNQPQHF. The CDR3 nucleotides are TGTGCCAGTATGCTCCTGGGAGTGAGCAATCAGCCCCAGCATTTT. The chain recombines TRBV28 with TRBJ1-5; D call uncertain. V shed 9 bases and J shed 1 base, with 16 bases lying between them. This CDR3 has 15 residues. The germline V gene has CDR1 MDHEN and CDR2 SYDVKM.

V and J are TRBV2 and TRBJ2-7, with TRBD2 matching over 7 bases. The CDR3 has 13 amino acids. Per germline, CDR1 SNHLY and CDR2 FYNNEI. V lost 7 bases to trimming and J lost 6 bases; unmatched junction nucleotides: 9. The CDR3 is CASNSGLVTEQYF. CDR3 DNA: TGTGCCAGCAATTCCGGACTAGTTACCGAGCAGTACTTC.

Only one count was recorded for this clone. The chain uses TRBV27 and TRBJ2-7; 11 bases are shared with TRBD2. CDR3 size: 16 residues. Germline V gene data show CDR1 as MNHEY and CDR2 as SMNVEV (reference sequence). V lost 1 base and J lost 7; bases outside the gene matches: 9. The CDR3, as DNA: TGTGCCAGCAGTTTATTAATAGCGGGAGGGCCCGGGGAGCAGTACTTC. The encoded protein is CASSLLIAGGPGEQYF.

The CDR3 is CASSLGFDINEQYF. The CDR3 region has the DNA TGTGCCAGCAGCTTAGGGTTTGACATCAACGAGCAGTACTTC. The chain has TRBV7-9 and TRBJ2-7, with D unclear. CDR3 size: 14 residues. The germline V gene encodes CDR1 SEHNR and CDR2 FQNEAQ (reference sequence). V lost 1 base and J 5 bases, leaving 12 bases between the germline ends.

This clone was recorded once. This chain joins TRBV12-3 or TRBV12-4 and TRBJ1-4; D is uncertain. Trimming took 6 bases from V and 7 from J, leaving 12 bases between them. This CDR3 region has 13 residues. The CDR3 bases are TGTGCCAGCAGGACAAGCGGTTCTGAAAAACTGTTTTTT. This gives the protein CASRTSGSEKLFF.